The 9 T cell receptor beta chains presented below share a single source sample, sequenced in a study of T cells after yellow fever vaccination. MiXCR was run by TCRdb on the 5' RACE reads, yielding one entry per CDR3 protein. The sample shows about 340,000 distinct CDR3 sequences, roughly 4.3% of them seen only once. Sequencing used PBMCs, obtained 5 days after the yellow fever booster vaccination. These receptors came from a man younger than 35 who received the YFV17D yellow fever vaccine.

This clonotype was seen a few times. This chain joins TRBV28 and TRBJ1-5, with 8 bases that match TRBD1. With 3 bases clipped from V and 0 bases from J, the junction kept 7 bases outside the gene matches. Germline V gene sequence: CDR1 MDHEN, CDR2 SYDVKM. The CDR3 consists of 17 residues. CDR3 DNA: TGTGCCAGCAGTTTCGTCAGGGGGCCATATAGCAATCAGCCCCAGCATTTT. It is translated as CASSFVRGPYSNQPQHF.

A few counts support this clonotype. The rearrangement uses TRBV20-1 and TRBJ1-1; TRBD1 matches at 9 bases. V lost 5 bases to trimming and J lost 7 bases; unmatched junction nucleotides: 14. The germline V gene has CDR1 DFQATT and CDR2 SNEGSKA (reference sequence). The CDR3 loop spans 15 amino acids. The CDR3 bases are TGCAGTGCTCCGGGACAGGGAGCAAATAAGCATGAAGCTTTCTTT. The encoded protein is CSAPGQGANKHEAFF.

The chain is built from TRBV9 and TRBJ1-1, with D unclear. The CDR3 extends over 14 amino acids. Trimming removed 0 bases at V and 2 bases at J, with 8 bases between. The germline gives CDR1 SGDLS, CDR2 YYNGEE. Written as DNA, the CDR3 is TGTGCCAGCAGCGTAGCTTCTACCAACACTGAAGCTTTCTTT. It specifies CASSVASTNTEAFF.

The table lists this clonotype with many counts. The gene calls are TRBV4-2 and TRBJ2-3, with TRBD2 matching over 8 bases. Germline lookup yields CDR1 LGHNA and CDR2 YNFKEQ. V lost 0 bases to trimming and J lost 2 bases; unmatched junction nucleotides: 7. The CDR3 sequence is 17 residues long. The CDR3 nucleotides are TGTGCCAGCAGCCAAGAGGGAGGCGGGGGGTTCACAGATACGCAGTATTTT. It yields the protein CASSQEGGGGFTDTQYF.

The rearrangement uses TRBV4-1 and TRBJ1-1; 7 bases are shared with TRBD1. The CDR3 sequence is 15 residues long. The junction had 7 bases not matched to a gene; V was cut back by 5 bases and J by 1 base. The V gene's germline CDR1 is MGHRA and CDR2 YSYEKL. CDR3 bases: TGCGCCAGCAGCTCCTACCGGGACAGGAACACTGAAGCTTTCTTT. Its translation is CASSSYRDRNTEAFF.

The chain combines TRBV6-2 or TRBV6-3 with TRBJ2-3; 9 bases line up with TRBD1. Germline loops: CDR1 MNHEY, CDR2 SVGEGT. Trimming removed 4 bases from V and 3 bases from J; junction bases left unmatched: 5. The CDR3 is made up of 15 amino acids. The CDR3 sequence: CASSSPGQGTDTQYF. For the CDR3, the DNA is TGTGCCAGCAGTTCTCCGGGACAGGGAACAGATACGCAGTATTTT.

This clonotype was observed a handful of times. The chain employs TRBV5-1 and TRBJ2-1; TRBD1 or TRBD2 may be the D gene (5 bases each). CDR1 and CDR2 (germline): SGHRS, YFSETQ. V was shortened by 0 bases and J by 0 bases, with 10 bases between the two germline ends. The CDR3 runs 16 residues. CDR3 amino acids: CASSLGGAGSYNEQFF. The CDR3 coding sequence is TGCGCCAGCAGCTTGGGAGGGGCGGGCTCCTACAATGAGCAGTTCTTC.

This clonotype has only a few counts. This chain joins TRBV9 and TRBJ2-5; 8 positions agree with TRBD1. Losses at the gene ends were 0 bases for V and 5 bases for J; bases not matched to a gene: 9. The length of the CDR3 is 16 residues. The germline V gene has CDR1 SGDLS and CDR2 YYNGEE. CDR3 region: CASSVGSAGGLETQYF. The DNA of the CDR3 is TGTGCCAGCAGCGTAGGGTCGGCAGGGGGCTTGGAGACCCAGTACTTC.

The table lists this clonotype with many counts. The chain recombines TRBV12-3 or TRBV12-4 with TRBJ1-5; D ambiguous. The CDR3 length is 14 residues. V dropped 6 bases and J dropped 7 bases, with 16 bases sitting between them. As DNA, the CDR3 is TGTGCCAGCAGCCCCTTGATGCTGGGGCAGCCCCAGCATTTT. It is translated as CASSPLMLGQPQHF.